This TCR beta chain was obtained from a study of CD8+CD57+ T cells in acquired aplastic anemia. Whole-study context: Yields of DNA that came from sorted CD4+ and CD8+ cells averaged approximately 3.2 ug. Study outcomes and limitations: Between patients and controls, approximately 29 CD8+ CDR3 sequences were found in common. CD8+ Simpson's diversity in patients was not significantly different from that in controls.

Researchers used genomic DNA as the template to profile TCR beta VDJ and CDR3. TCRdb re-derived calls from the reads in MiXCR, one entry per CDR3 protein. The sample holds about 160,000 distinct CDR3 sequences; about two thirds are singletons and the top ten take about 50%. To note about this clonotype: The antigen remains undetermined.

The authors sequenced patients whose flow cytometry had shown CD8+CD57+ cell expansion. The patients all had a severe acquired aplastic anemia diagnosis. V lost 5 bases to trimming and J lost 6 bases; unmatched junction nucleotides: 6. This CDR3 comprises 15 residues. CDR1 and CDR2 (germline): SGHVS, FQNEAQ. Material for sequencing was sorted CD4+, CD8+, or CD8+CD57+ T cells (not recorded which) from PBMCs. The origin of this receptor is a human donor with aplastic anemia. The V gene is TRBV7-8, the J gene TRBJ1-6, with 8 bases that match TRBD1. CDR3 sequence (DNA): TGTGCCAGCAGCCCTACAGGGGGAGCTAATTCACCCCTCCACTTT. Amino acids: CASSPTGGANSPLHF.